The clone carrying this T cell receptor beta chain showed up just once. The antigen is unknown. It was with a sample-barcoded 5' primer and a J-beta primer mix that a second PCR of about 7 to 12 cycles was run. One entry per CDR3 protein, called by TCRdb with MiXCR from the 5' RACE reads. The sample contains 1.2 million to 1.5 million distinct CDR3 sequences, approximately 59% of which appear only once. These data are taken from a study of blood T cells in healthy people across ages. Findings and caveats of the study: CMV infection status of these donors was not known. Relative to aged donors, long-lived donors carried more naive CD4+ cells and displayed higher diversity.

Trimming at V came to 1 base and at J to 7 bases, leaving 6 bases not matched to a gene. Germline loops: CDR1 DFQATT, CDR2 SNEGSKA (reference sequence). The CDR3 contains 14 residues. The sample consisted of blood. The sequence derives from a man between 18 and 35 years old in good health. This chain joins TRBV20-1 and TRBJ2-1; 8 bases are a match to TRBD1. This chain's CDR3 is CSARGPGGGNEQFF. CDR3 sequence (DNA): TGCAGTGCTAGAGGTCCAGGGGGCGGGAATGAGCAGTTCTTC.